This paragraph reports one TCR beta chain. The CDR3 consists of 17 residues. Germline CDR1 SGHRS, CDR2 YFSETQ. After removal of 0 bases from V and 6 bases from J, the junction contained 11 bases not matched to a gene. The sample originates from a study of blood T cell repertoires in COVID-19. Looking at the study overall: The United States, Italy and Spain provided the acute and convalescent COVID-19 samples. PBMCs, B-cell-depleted T cells, or T cells were the source of the cDNA or gDNA that made up the material.

Per the original methods: Amplification of reference gene primers provided the estimated nucleated cell counts. The method was immunoSEQ multiplex PCR; TCRdb's version includes in-frame clones alone and lacks a portion of them. That table is the source of V, J and clone size, and D and trimming were worked out from the DNA. Among 55,000 to 90,000 clones listed, around 89% were seen once. Source material: peripheral blood. The V gene is TRBV5-1, the J gene TRBJ2-1; 8 positions agree with TRBD2. The source is a human donor in a cohort sampled during active COVID-19. CDR3 nucleotides: TGCGCCAGCAGCTTGGAGGGTTTTACTAGCGGACCCAATGAGCAGTTCTTC. Protein: CASSLEGFTSGPNEQFF. The whole variable domain, filled in from reference TRBV5-1 and TRBJ2-1, reads KAGVTQTPRYLIKTRGQQVTLSCSPISGHRSVSWYQQTPGQGLQFLFEYFSETQRNKGNFPGRFSGRQFSNSRSEMNVSTLELGDSALYLCASSLEGFTSGPNEQFFGPGTRLTVL.